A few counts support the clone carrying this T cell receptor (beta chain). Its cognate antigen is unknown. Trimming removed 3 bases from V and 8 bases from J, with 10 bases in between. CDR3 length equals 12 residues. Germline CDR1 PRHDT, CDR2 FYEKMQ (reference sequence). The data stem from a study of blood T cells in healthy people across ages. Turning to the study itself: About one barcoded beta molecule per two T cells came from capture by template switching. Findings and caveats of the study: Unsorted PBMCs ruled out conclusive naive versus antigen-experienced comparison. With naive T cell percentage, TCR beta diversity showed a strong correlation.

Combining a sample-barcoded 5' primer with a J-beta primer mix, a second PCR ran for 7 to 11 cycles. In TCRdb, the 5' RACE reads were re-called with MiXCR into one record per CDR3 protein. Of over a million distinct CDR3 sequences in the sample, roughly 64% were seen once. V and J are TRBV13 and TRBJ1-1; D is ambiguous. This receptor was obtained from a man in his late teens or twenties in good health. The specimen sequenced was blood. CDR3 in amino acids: CASSFREAEAFF. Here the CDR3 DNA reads TGTGCCAGCAGCTTCCGGGAGGCCGAAGCTTTCTTT.